Following are 9 T cell receptor beta chains from one sample sequenced in a study of blood T cell repertoires in COVID-19. Data came from immunoSEQ multiplex PCR; TCRdb stores just in-frame clones and leaves some out. The data show about 300,000 clones, about 91% seen once. Sequencing was carried out using peripheral blood. These receptors were taken from a woman aged 30 to 39 who had recovered from COVID-19.

The chain links TRBV5-1 to TRBJ1-5, with D possibly matching TRBD1 (6 bases). CDR3 length: 15 residues. Germline V lookup: CDR1 SGHRS, CDR2 YFSETQ. The V and J ends lost 4 bases and 1 base respectively, with 12 bases between them. The CDR3 sequence: CASSPTGPSNQPQHF. Here the CDR3 DNA reads TGCGCCAGCAGCCCCACAGGGCCGAGCAATCAGCCCCAGCATTTT.

This chain uses TRBV19 with TRBJ2-2; TRBD1 agrees at 11 bases. Losses at the gene ends were 7 bases for V and 6 bases for J; bases not matched to a gene: 13. This CDR3 contains 17 residues. Germline V gene data show CDR1 as LNHDA and CDR2 as SQIVND (reference sequence). The CDR3 reads CASTQPPRTGGAGELFF. The CDR3 coding sequence is TGTGCCAGTACCCAACCGCCCAGGACAGGGGGCGCCGGGGAGCTGTTTTTT. Using reference TRBV19 and TRBJ2-2 for the parts outside the CDR3, the full variable domain is DGGITQSPKYLFRKEGQNVTLSCEQNLNHDAMYWYRQDPGQGLRLIYYSQIVNDFQKGDIAEGYSVSREKKESFPLTVTSAQKNPTAFYLCASTQPPRTGGAGELFFGEGSRLTVL.

V usage is TRBV5-6 and J usage is TRBJ2-3; TRBD2 agrees at 10 bases. This CDR3 has 16 amino acids. Germline assignment: CDR1 SGHDT and CDR2 YYEEEE. V was pared by 4 bases and J by 2 bases, with 7 bases of the junction left unmatched. CDR3 sequence reads: CASSLLAGGATDTQYF. The CDR3 nucleotides are TGTGCCAGCAGCCTCTTAGCGGGGGGCGCCACAGATACGCAGTATTTT.

The rearrangement uses TRBV19 and TRBJ1-3; D perhaps matches TRBD1 (5 bases). The CDR3 consists of 12 residues. In germline, CDR1 is LNHDA, CDR2 SQIVND (reference sequence). Between the trimmed V and J ends, which lost 9 bases and 4 bases, there was a span of 10 bases. The CDR3 protein is CASDSLGNTIYF. The CDR3 DNA follows: TGTGCCAGCGACAGCCTCGGAAACACCATATATTTT. Variable domain in full (rest from reference TRBV19 and TRBJ1-3): DGGITQSPKYLFRKEGQNVTLSCEQNLNHDAMYWYRQDPGQGLRLIYYSQIVNDFQKGDIAEGYSVSREKKESFPLTVTSAQKNPTAFYLCASDSLGNTIYFGEGSWLTVV.

This clone appeared once. The rearrangement joins TRBV6-6 to TRBJ2-7, with 9 bases aligning to TRBD2. Trimming cost V 6 bases and J 0 bases; bases outside gene matches: 6. CDR1 and CDR2 from the germline V gene are MNHNY and SVGAGI (reference sequence). The CDR3 runs 15 residues. CDR3 nucleotides: TGTGCCAGCAGCCTAGCGGGGTTTAGCTCCTACGAGCAGTACTTC. It translates to CASSLAGFSSYEQYF.

This chain uses TRBV25-1 with TRBJ2-1; no clear D. V was trimmed by 3 bases and J by 4 bases, leaving 10 bases between them. This CDR3 comprises 14 residues. Germline-derived CDR1 and CDR2 are MGHDK and SYGVNS. CDR3: CASSDSSLYNEQFF. CDR3 in DNA: TGTGCCAGCAGTGACTCCTCCCTTTACAATGAGCAGTTCTTC.

The chain links TRBV4-1 to TRBJ1-6, with 8 bases matching TRBD1. This CDR3 has 17 residues. J lost 6 bases, V lost 0 bases, and 7 bases had no gene match. The germline CDR1 and CDR2 sequences are MGHRA and YSYEKL. The CDR3 bases are TGCGCCAGCAGCCAAGATAGGTCAGGACAGGGTAATTCACCCCTCCACTTT. It yields the protein CASSQDRSGQGNSPLHF.

In this sample, this clone turned up once. J is TRBJ2-3 and V is TRBV5-4, with TRBD2 matching over 11 bases. CDR1 SGHNT and CDR2 YYREEE come from the germline V gene (reference sequence). The V segment lost 2 bases and the J segment 4 bases; nucleotides outside the gene matches: 3. The length of the CDR3 is 15 residues. CDR3 coding DNA: TGTGCCAGCAGCTTAACTAGCGGGGGTCCAGATACGCAGTATTTT. Protein product: CASSLTSGGPDTQYF.

J is TRBJ1-1 and V is TRBV28, with 10 bases matching TRBD1. The J segment lost 4 bases and the V segment lost 3 bases, leaving 11 bases of the junction unmatched. The germline gives CDR1 MDHEN, CDR2 SYDVKM. The CDR3 loop spans 17 amino acids. The CDR3 loop reads CASSFTQTGGHGTEAFF. The DNA of the CDR3 is TGTGCCAGCAGTTTCACCCAGACAGGGGGCCATGGCACTGAAGCTTTCTTT.